This entry describes one T cell receptor beta chain. It lacks a known antigen. Within one base of it there is no much larger clone, and no base qualities were kept. V is cut back by 6 bases and J by 0 bases, with 10 bases in the junction unmatched. The CDR3 goes from the cysteine to the phenylalanine over 17 residues. Left in the record is the CDR3 DNA by itself, 51 bases read in frame from the first base. From a lookup of the germline V gene (reference sequence), CDR1 and CDR2 are MNHEY and SMNVEV. In light of the paper, this sample's time point label describes: baseline, week 1 (first vaccination visit). In the paper's terms, the treatment or condition label means: pre-vaccination baseline after standard-of-care therapy. All donors had newly diagnosed IDH1-mutant astrocytomas of WHO grade 3 or 4 that showed loss of nuclear ATRX. The samples were drawn from NOA16, a multicentre, single-arm, open-label phase I trial in Germany that tested a mutant IDH1 peptide vaccine in humans for the first time. For immunogenicity testing, the blood drawn at visit V03 was used as the baseline sample. The DNeasy Blood and Tissue Kit was used to extract genomic DNA from EDTA blood for TCRB sequencing.

This entry belongs to a study of a mutant IDH1 vaccine in newly diagnosed glioma (dated by TCRdb to the early 2020s). For the wider study: Of the approximately 29 treated patients, 62.5% were male and approximately 40% were female, and a mean age of roughly 37 years was recorded. Before enrollment, most patients had been given radiochemotherapy with temozolomide as standard therapy, while the rest had received either radiotherapy alone or temozolomide alone. Six visits were used for peripheral blood collection: V03 (baseline), V05, V07, V10, V12 and V13. Longitudinal TCRB deep sequencing was done for 25 treated patients, wherever samples were available for exploratory analyses. General findings and caveats noted by the study authors: Immune responses induced by the vaccine were seen in roughly 95% of patients across multiple MHC alleles. Availability determined which PBMC samples were chosen for TCRB deep sequencing. Pseudoprogression seemed to be unrelated to changes in the top peripheral T cell clonotypes found by TCRB sequencing. According to the authors, sample limitations meant that analyses of patient blood samples could not be reproduced.

Libraries were built with the immunoSEQ multiplex PCR assay. The hsTCRB Kit was used according to the manufacturer's protocol to amplify rearranged TCR beta chain sequences. Sequencing of TCRB libraries was carried out on an Illumina MiSeq. As for the authors' bioinformatics: Demultiplexing, trimming and gene mapping were performed with the kit vendor's proprietary platform. TCRdb stores this immuneACCESS table with in-frame sequences only. Part of the clones is absent; in the studies checked, under half of the shortfall reflects unresolved V genes, and no reason is known for the rest. V and J calls and clone size are as listed in that table; D and trimming were resolved from the DNA. A total of some 90,000 clones appear in this sample, over 75% of them only once. The top ten clonotypes cover less than 6.5% of the sample.

The sequence joins TRBV27 to TRBJ1-1, with 10 bases aligning to TRBD1. The receptor comes from a man aged 40-49 years with glioma. Some clones in this sample may be carry-over from other donors' samples. The material was PBMCs, obtained from a glioma patient treated with radiotherapy, temozolomide or both. The sequence in DNA is TGTGCCAGCAGCACAACTGACAGGGGGCGGGTGAACACTGAAGCTTTCTTT. Translation gives CASSTTDRGRVNTEAFF.